This T cell receptor beta chain was recorded in a study of blood T cells in healthy people across ages (dated by TCRdb to the mid-2010s). Some background on the complete study: Template switching captured roughly one uniquely barcoded TCR beta cDNA molecule per two T cells in model experiments. Using deep sequencing normalized with unique cDNA molecular identifiers, the study measured how TCR beta repertoire diversity changes with age. Donors were grouped into four age groups: young (average roughly 17 years), middle-aged (around 39), aged (about 59) and long-lived (approximately 82). To avoid experimental bias, donors of different ages were randomly spread across the sequencing lanes. Using the same blood draw, the study looked at two additional independent replicas of 1 million unique cDNA reads for two donors, one aged 18 to 29 and the other aged 80 or older.

Only a few counts were recorded for this clonotype. Its antigen is unknown. No qualities accompany the bases; no much larger clone lies one base away. Donors were a few dozen systemically healthy Caucasian individuals from Russia aged roughly 6 to 90 years. Each donor gave ten milliliters of peripheral blood, drawn into EDTA-treated Vacutainer tubes. Ficoll-Paque density-gradient centrifugation was used to isolate PBMCs, with at least 6 million per sample. Trizol reagent was used to extract total RNA from PBMCs, with at least 5 micrograms per sample. For every donor, an aliquot of PBMCs went through flow cytometry to measure the percentages of naive CD45RAhigh/CD27high T cells. CDR3 length: 15 amino acids, cysteine to phenylalanine. The retained sequence is limited to the CDR3, 45 bases, with the frame set at the first base. CDR1 and CDR2 (LGHNA, YSLEER) derive from the germline V gene. V lost 4 bases and J lost 2 bases, and the count of bases not matched to a germline gene is 7.

Findings and caveats that apply to the study as a whole: A strong correlation was found between observed TCR beta diversity and the percentage of naive T cells measured by flow cytometry. Because donor CMV infection status was unknown, age-related changes in expanded clonotypes were potentially confounded. Because profiling used bulk unsorted PBMCs, naive and antigen-experienced compartments could not be compared conclusively. Compared with the aged group, more naive CD4+ T cells, fewer expanded clones and increased TCR diversity were shown by the long-lived group, suggesting age selection. As age increased, observed TCR beta diversity per million T cells dropped in a roughly linear way, and a significant reduction was already evident by age 40. Estimates of total diversity based on one million sequenced T cells were considered lower bounds and underestimates.

The protocol used for the library was 5' RACE. The sequencing machine was an Illumina HiSeq 2500. A second about 7 to 11 cycle PCR used a sample-barcoded 5' primer and a J-beta primer mix. Each TCR beta cDNA molecule received a unique molecular identifier from a template-switch 5' adaptor carrying 12 random nucleotides. Each sample yielded at least 3 million CDR3-containing paired-end reads. First-strand cDNA synthesis was performed from all RNA using the Mint cDNA synthesis kit, with priming by a TRBC-specific oligonucleotide. All cDNA was treated with uracil-DNA glycosylase and then went through a first 18-cycle PCR with the universal primers M1SS and BC2_uni_R. From the authors' description of their analysis: For normalization, 1 million high-quality reads were randomly selected from each sample, with every read carrying a distinct molecular identifier. Reads sharing molecular identifiers were discarded rather than binned into consensus sequences. MiTCR, with a Q25 quality threshold and the strictest error-elimination algorithm, was used for CDR3 identification, clonotype clustering and error correction. A nonparametric unseen species model with Euler transformation was used to estimate a lower bound on total TCR beta diversity. TCRdb ran its own pipeline on the public reads, namely fastp trimming at Q25 and MiXCR clone calling, and kept in-frame beta chains. Records with the same CDR3 protein are collapsed into one entry carrying the most frequent genes and DNA. These V and J calls rely on TCRdb rather than the paper's analysis. Recorded for this sample are about 1.4 million distinct CDR3 sequences; approximately 59% of them occurred a single time. The ten largest clones represent roughly 7% of the sample.

Sequenced sample: blood. The rearranged segments are TRBV4-3 and TRBJ1-2, with 7 bases in between that match TRBD1. This clonotype was sampled from a man in his late teens or twenties in good health. The CDR3 sequence is CASSPTGQANYGYTF. The nucleotides read TGCGCCAGCAGCCCGACTGGACAGGCGAACTATGGCTACACCTTC.